Below, one TCR beta chain is given with its context. 60 Vbeta and 13 Jbeta primers were used in PCR. Clones were sequenced by immunoSEQ multiplex PCR, and TCRdb holds only the in-frame ones, with some missing. This sample yields approximately 70,000 clones, of which roughly 78% are seen a single time; around 9.7% belongs to the top ten. This record comes from a study of cytomegalovirus exposure and HLA in healthy donors. Trimming stripped 8 bases from V and 8 bases from J, with 7 bases between. The CDR3 loop spans 11 amino acids. Germline lookup yields CDR1 MNHEY and CDR2 SMNVEV (reference sequence). The V and J genes are TRBV27 and TRBJ1-6; no definite D call. The TCR sequence derives from a middle-aged man in good health and CMV-seronegative. Sequenced input: PBMCs. The CDR3 protein is CASGADSPLHF. In DNA, the CDR3 is TGTGCCAGCGGAGCAGATTCACCCCTCCACTTT.